The T cell receptor beta chain under discussion was sequenced for a study of cytomegalovirus exposure and HLA in healthy donors. Study-level results: In a later analysis, productive TCRs from donors in an Asian-associated ancestry cluster reportedly carried fewer N-insertions than the cohort mean.

The germline V and J ends were trimmed by 1 base and 1 base, with 11 bases remaining between them. Per germline, CDR1 LGHNA and CDR2 YNFKEQ. The length of the CDR3 is 16 residues. A note on this clone: The antigen remains undetermined.

This PCR relied on a set of 60 Vbeta primers and 13 Jbeta primers. TCRdb's copy holds only in-frame clones and misses some; the assay was immunoSEQ multiplex PCR. Of 150,000 to 200,000 clones in the sample, approximately 70% were seen once. This TCR derives from a middle-aged man in good health and CMV-seropositive. The sequenced sample was PBMCs. The chain employs TRBV4-2 and TRBJ1-3; unclear D gene. The CDR3 sequence is CASSQAHTTSGNTIYF. The CDR3 bases are TGTGCCAGCAGCCAAGCCCATACGACTTCTGGAAACACCATATATTTT.